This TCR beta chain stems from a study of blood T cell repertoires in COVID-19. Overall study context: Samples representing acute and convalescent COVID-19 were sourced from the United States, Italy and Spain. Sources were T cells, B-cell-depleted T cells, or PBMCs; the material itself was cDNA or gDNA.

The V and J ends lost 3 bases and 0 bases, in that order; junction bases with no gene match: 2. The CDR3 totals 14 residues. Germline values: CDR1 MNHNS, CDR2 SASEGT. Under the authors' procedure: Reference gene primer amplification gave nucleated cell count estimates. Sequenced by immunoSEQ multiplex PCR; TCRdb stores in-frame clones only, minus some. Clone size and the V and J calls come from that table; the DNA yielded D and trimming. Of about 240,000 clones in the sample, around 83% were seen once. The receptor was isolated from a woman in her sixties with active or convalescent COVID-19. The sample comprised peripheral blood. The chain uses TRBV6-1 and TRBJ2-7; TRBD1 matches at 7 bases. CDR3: CASSDRGSSYEQYF. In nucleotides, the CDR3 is TGTGCCAGCAGTGACAGGGGGAGCTCCTACGAGCAGTACTTC.